The rows below give T cell receptor beta chains drawn from one sample of a study of T-cell reconstitution after alpha-beta-depleted transplantation in children. TCRdb reprocessed the PCR reads with MiXCR, giving one entry per CDR3 protein. The data show 550,000 to 800,000 distinct CDR3 sequences, with approximately 14% seen just once and roughly 0.77% held by the top ten. The sample was PBMCs, taken before TCRalphabeta/CD19-depleted stem cell transplant. The receptors were sampled from a girl aged 2 to 9 with congenital amegakaryocytic thrombocytopenia, due to receive a stem cell transplant. Both conserved end residues are part of each CDR3. D genes are given only for firm matches. Size is omitted from some rows. Given values are once, few, many or a class for expanded clones.

j_gene,d_gene,v_gene,abundance,CDR3aa,CDR3nt
TRBJ2-3,NA,TRBV11-2,few,CASRPPGRGKTDTQYF,TGTGCCAGCAGGCCCCCGGGGCGAGGGAAGACAGATACGCAGTATTTT
TRBJ2-7,NA,TRBV12-3/TRBV12-4,many,CASTRTGTNYEQYF,TGTGCCAGCACCCGGACAGGGACTAACTACGAGCAGTACTTC
TRBJ2-7,NA,TRBV5-1,few,CASSPLTPYEQYF,TGCGCCAGCAGCCCCCTGACGCCCTACGAGCAGTACTTC
TRBJ2-7,NA,TRBV6-5,many,CASGQSTYEQYF,TGTGCCAGCGGACAGAGCACCTACGAGCAGTACTTC
TRBJ2-3,NA,TRBV21-1,many,CASSNPTSVYTDTQYF,TGTGCCAGCAGCAACCCAACTAGCGTATACACAGATACGCAGTATTTT
TRBJ2-7,NA,TRBV7-9,many,CASSLPGLAGYEQYF,TGTGCCAGCAGCTTACCGGGGCTCGCGGGCTACGAGCAGTACTTC
TRBJ2-3,TRBD2,TRBV29-1,many,CSGATSGTDTQYF,TGCAGCGGAGCGACTAGCGGGACAGATACGCAGTATTTT
TRBJ1-1,NA,TRBV29-1,many,CTAGQNTEAFF,TGCACCGCCGGACAGAACACTGAAGCTTTCTTT
TRBJ1-2,NA,TRBV4-1,NA,CASSQVGYGYTF,TGCGCCAGCAGCCAAGTGGGCTATGGCTACACCTTC
TRBJ2-5,NA,TRBV10-1,many,CASSEGAQETQYF,TGCGCCAGCAGTGAAGGGGCCCAAGAGACCCAGTACTTC
TRBJ2-6,NA,TRBV20-1,many,CSARDPGLSGANVLTF,TGCAGTGCTAGAGATCCTGGCCTCTCTGGGGCCAACGTCCTGACTTTC
TRBJ2-1,NA,TRBV20-1,NA,CSARGTASSYNEQFF,TGCAGTGCTAGAGGCACGGCAAGCTCCTACAATGAGCAGTTCTTC
TRBJ2-7,NA,TRBV30,NA,CAWNLYGSSYEQYF,TGTGCCTGGAACCTCTACGGGAGCTCCTACGAGCAGTACTTC
TRBJ2-1,TRBD2,TRBV30,few,CAWSGGLADNEQFF,TGTGCCTGGAGTGGGGGACTAGCGGACAATGAGCAGTTCTTC
TRBJ2-1,TRBD2,TRBV12-3/TRBV12-4,few,CASSLTASGVGDEQFF,TGTGCCAGCAGTTTGACGGCTAGCGGGGTGGGCGATGAGCAGTTCTTC
TRBJ2-3,TRBD1,TRBV5-1,many,CASSPSGTGGTDTQYF,TGCGCCAGCAGCCCTTCCGGGACAGGGGGCACAGATACGCAGTATTTT
TRBJ2-5,NA,TRBV7-2,NA,CASRYIGPWRETQYF,TGTGCCAGCAGGTACATAGGCCCGTGGAGGGAGACCCAGTACTTC
TRBJ2-2,TRBD2,TRBV7-8,many,CASSSPGLAGEGGELFF,TGTGCCAGCAGCTCACCGGGACTAGCGGGAGAAGGCGGGGAGCTGTTTTTT
TRBJ2-7,NA,TRBV29-1,many,CSVASSSYEQYF,TGCAGCGTTGCGAGTAGCAGCTACGAGCAGTACTTC
TRBJ2-1,TRBD2,TRBV4-1,NA,CASSQDTSGRAYEQFF,TGCGCCAGCAGCCAGGACACTAGCGGGAGGGCCTATGAGCAGTTCTTC
TRBJ2-3,NA,TRBV19,few,CASSIESRGYTDTQYF,TGTGCCAGTAGTATAGAAAGTAGGGGCTACACAGATACGCAGTATTTT
TRBJ2-4,NA,TRBV5-1,many,CASSPRTVNLAKNIQYF,TGCGCCAGCAGCCCGAGGACAGTCAACCTAGCCAAAAACATTCAGTACTTC
TRBJ2-7,NA,TRBV5-1,NA,CASSSVNTDEQYF,TGCGCCAGCAGCTCCGTAAACACTGACGAGCAGTACTTC
TRBJ2-2,TRBD1,TRBV13,NA,CASSPTDREPTGELFF,TGTGCCAGCAGCCCCACAGACAGGGAGCCCACCGGGGAGCTGTTTTTT
TRBJ2-5,NA,TRBV9,many,CASSVEVGFETQYF,TGTGCCAGCAGCGTAGAGGTCGGGTTTGAGACCCAGTACTTC
TRBJ2-3,TRBD2,TRBV5-1,NA,CASESSGMSDTQYF,TGCGCCAGTGAATCTAGCGGGATGTCAGATACGCAGTATTTT
TRBJ1-1,TRBD1,TRBV12-3/TRBV12-4,many,CASMSPGQGTEAFF,TGTGCCAGCATGTCTCCGGGACAGGGTACTGAAGCTTTCTTT
TRBJ2-4,NA,TRBV11-2,once,CASSRIVSLGKNIQYF,TGTGCCAGCAGCCGAATCGTCTCTTTGGGAAAAAACATTCAGTACTTC
TRBJ2-1,NA,TRBV14,once,CASSHQTGGARISRKFF,TGTGCCAGCAGCCATCAAACAGGGGGGGCTCGCATTTCAAGAAAGTTCTTC